These T cell receptor beta chains were read from a single sample in a study of radiation and T cells in renal cell carcinoma. The method was immunoSEQ multiplex PCR; TCRdb's version includes in-frame clones alone and lacks a portion of them. The repertoire holds about 150,000 clones, with less than 90% as singletons. This sample comprised blood, obtained from a patient whose treatment included radiotherapy and nephrectomy. Receptors originate from a woman aged 50 to 60 with renal cell carcinoma. The CDR3 runs from the conserved cysteine through the conserved F or W. The order of the fields is clone size, J gene, D gene, V gene, CDR3 protein, CDR3 DNA. A D gene is named only where the DNA matches it firmly. Size is omitted from some rows. Given values are once, few, many or a class for expanded clones.

>NA|TRBJ2-5|NA|TRBV7-9
CASSLQLPQETQYF
TGTGCCAGCAGCTTACAGTTACCCCAAGAGACCCAGTACTTC
>NA|TRBJ1-2|NA|TRBV7-5
CASSPVPWFLGGYTF
TGTGCCAGCAGCCCGGTTCCCTGGTTCTTAGGTGGCTACACCTTC
>NA|TRBJ2-3|NA|TRBV18
CASSLRLVIKDTQYF
TGTGCCAGCTCCCTGCGACTAGTTATTAAGGATACGCAGTATTTT
>NA|TRBJ1-2|TRBD1|TRBV5-1
CASSFGTGNYGYTF
TGCGCCAGCAGCTTCGGGACAGGGAACTATGGCTACACCTTC
>few|TRBJ1-2|NA|TRBV6-1
CASRPPSDYGNTF
TGTGCCAGCAGGCCCCCCTCGGATTATGGCAACACCTTC
>NA|TRBJ2-7|NA|TRBV5-5
CASSWRDTYEQYF
TGTGCCAGCAGCTGGCGAGATACCTACGAGCAGTACTTC
>NA|TRBJ1-2|NA|TRBV4-2
CASSQGRQAYGYTF
TGTGCCAGCAGCCAAGGACGGCAGGCCTATGGCTACACCTTC
>NA|TRBJ2-1|TRBD1|TRBV6-1
CASISGGAWNEQFF
TGTGCCAGCATCTCAGGGGGCGCCTGGAATGAGCAGTTCTTC
>NA|TRBJ2-6|NA|TRBV30
CAWSLKGHQSGANVLTF
TGTGCCTGGAGTCTAAAGGGACACCAGTCTGGGGCCAACGTCCTGACTTTC
>once|TRBJ1-1|TRBD1|TRBV7-8
CASSLTGRTEAFF
TGTGCCAGCAGCTTGACAGGGAGGACTGAAGCTTTCTTT
>NA|TRBJ2-1|TRBD2|TRBV10-1
CASSHQRGGTYNEQFF
TGCGCCAGCAGTCACCAGCGGGGGGGAACCTACAATGAGCAGTTCTTC
>NA|TRBJ2-1|TRBD2|TRBV11-3
CASSLGSSDGGNEQFF
TGTGCCAGCAGCTTAGGTAGTTCCGACGGGGGGAATGAGCAGTTCTTC
>NA|TRBJ1-2|NA|TRBV11-2
CASSRPGTGMGGYTF
TGTGCCAGCAGCCGACCCGGGACGGGGATGGGAGGCTACACCTTC
>NA|TRBJ2-1|NA|TRBV9
CASSVEAGLQYNEQFF
TGTGCCAGCAGCGTAGAAGCGGGCCTTCAGTACAATGAGCAGTTCTTC
>NA|TRBJ2-7|NA|TRBV11-3
CASSLGGGRTYEQYF
TGTGCCAGCAGCTTAGGCGGGGGCCGGACCTACGAGCAGTACTTC
>NA|TRBJ2-1|NA|TRBV18
CASSPGGHEQFF
TGTGCCAGCTCACCGGGGGGGCATGAGCAGTTCTTC
>few|TRBJ1-1|NA|TRBV28
CASSLSSSEAFF
TGTGCCAGCAGTTTAAGTTCCTCTGAAGCTTTCTTT
>NA|TRBJ2-7|TRBD1|TRBV2
CASSEKTGEELEQYF
TGTGCCAGCAGTGAAAAGACAGGGGAAGAACTCGAGCAGTACTTC
>NA|TRBJ2-7|NA|TRBV10-2
CATTGRDYEQYF
TGCGCCACAACGGGACGGGACTACGAGCAGTACTTC
>once|TRBJ2-1|TRBD2|TRBV19
CASSIDPSGGEQFF
TGTGCCAGTAGTATAGACCCGAGCGGGGGGGAGCAGTTCTTC
>NA|TRBJ2-3|NA|TRBV7-2
CASSRPVDTQYF
TGTGCCAGCAGCCGGCCGGTGGATACGCAGTATTTT
>NA|TRBJ2-7|NA|TRBV5-6
CASSLRAGVVVYEQYF
TGTGCCAGCAGCTTGAGGGCAGGGGTCGTGGTTTACGAGCAGTACTTC
>NA|TRBJ2-1|NA|TRBV9
CASSVGGSYNEQFF
TGTGCCAGCAGCGTAGGGGGCTCCTACAATGAGCAGTTCTTC
>NA|TRBJ2-7|NA|TRBV6-5
CASSFLPYEQYF
TGTGCCAGCAGTTTTCTGCCCTACGAGCAGTACTTC
>NA|TRBJ2-3|TRBD2|TRBV5-6
CASSFNGLAGGADTQYF
TGTGCCAGCAGCTTTAACGGACTAGCGGGAGGGGCAGATACGCAGTATTTT
>NA|TRBJ2-3|TRBD2|TRBV15
CATSTGTSHSTDTQYF
TGTGCCACCAGCACCGGGACTAGCCATAGCACAGATACGCAGTATTTT
>NA|TRBJ1-2|NA|TRBV5-1
CASSSPGQGGYTF
TGCGCCAGCAGCTCGCCGGGGCAAGGAGGCTACACCTTC
>NA|TRBJ1-5|NA|TRBV5-4
CASSLDSNQPQHF
TGTGCCAGCAGCTTGGACAGCAATCAGCCCCAGCATTTT
>once|TRBJ1-1|NA|TRBV5-1
CASSLGSLDSEAFF
TGCGCCAGCAGCTTGGGTTCCTTGGACAGTGAAGCTTTCTTT
>once|TRBJ2-6|NA|TRBV7-2
CASSLGGRFSGANVLTF
TGTGCCAGCAGCTTAGGGGGAAGATTCTCTGGGGCCAACGTCCTGACTTTC
>NA|TRBJ2-7|NA|TRBV4-3
CASSQGGLASSYEQYF
TGCGCCAGCAGCCAGGGAGGACTCGCTAGCTCCTACGAGCAGTACTTC
>NA|TRBJ1-1|NA|TRBV5-1
CASSFRTQNTEAFF
TGCGCCAGCAGCTTCAGGACACAGAACACTGAAGCTTTCTTT
>few|TRBJ1-1|TRBD1|TRBV28
CASQTGSNTEAFF
TGTGCCAGCCAGACAGGGAGCAACACTGAAGCTTTCTTT
>NA|TRBJ2-5|NA|TRBV11-3
CASSPPDSQETQYF
TGTGCCAGCAGCCCCCCAGACAGCCAAGAGACCCAGTACTTC
>NA|TRBJ1-4|NA|TRBV7-8
CASSKPRASPGEKLFF
TGTGCCAGCAGCAAGCCTCGGGCCTCCCCTGGGGAAAAACTGTTTTTT
>once|TRBJ1-2|TRBD1|TRBV19
CASSIIPGQGAGGYTF
TGTGCCAGTAGCATTATACCGGGACAGGGGGCTGGTGGCTACACCTTC
>once|TRBJ1-5|NA|TRBV2
CASSEQGGQPQHF
TGTGCCAGCAGTGAGCAGGGTGGTCAGCCCCAGCATTTT
>NA|TRBJ1-1|NA|TRBV7-2
CASSPRQVSIVAFF
TGTGCCAGCAGCCCACGACAGGTTTCTATAGTTGCTTTCTTT
>NA|TRBJ2-1|TRBD2|TRBV27
CASSLKHFAGGNEQFF
TGTGCCAGCAGTTTAAAACACTTTGCGGGAGGAAATGAGCAGTTCTTC
>NA|TRBJ2-3|NA|TRBV11-2
CANSWTPLRTDTQYF
TGTGCCAACTCTTGGACGCCCCTTCGCACAGATACGCAGTATTTT
>NA|TRBJ2-7|NA|TRBV6-6
CASSYDKSYYEQYF
TGTGCCAGCAGTTACGACAAGTCATACTACGAGCAGTACTTC
>once|TRBJ2-2|NA|TRBV28
CASTLHRGLDTGELFF
TGTGCCAGCACTCTCCACAGGGGACTAGACACCGGGGAGCTGTTTTTT
>NA|TRBJ1-5|NA|TRBV28
CASSAPQGGNRPQHF
TGTGCCAGCAGTGCCCCACAGGGTGGGAACAGGCCCCAGCATTTT
>few|TRBJ2-7|TRBD1|TRBV10-1
CASSEWTGRGQYF
TGCGCCAGCAGTGAGTGGACAGGGAGAGGGCAGTACTTC
>NA|TRBJ2-5|NA|TRBV7-9
CASSLGFFHQETQYF
TGTGCCAGCAGCTTAGGCTTCTTTCACCAAGAGACCCAGTACTTC
>NA|TRBJ2-7|NA|TRBV10-1
CASSAMTREGEQYF
TGCGCCAGCAGTGCCATGACCCGGGAAGGGGAGCAGTACTTC
>NA|TRBJ1-1|NA|TRBV28
CASSFGANTEAFF
TGTGCCAGCAGTTTCGGGGCGAACACTGAAGCTTTCTTT
>once|TRBJ2-1|TRBD2|TRBV5-3
CARSGTSGSSYNEQFF
TGTGCCAGAAGCGGGACTAGCGGGAGCTCCTACAATGAGCAGTTCTTC
>NA|TRBJ2-7|NA|TRBV7-2
CASRADVGYGYEQYF
TGTGCCAGCAGGGCCGATGTAGGATACGGGTACGAGCAGTACTTC
>NA|TRBJ1-1|NA|TRBV6-5
CASSRSTETFF
TGTGCCAGCAGTCGATCGACAGAAACTTTCTTT
>NA|TRBJ1-5|TRBD1|TRBV7-2
CASSRETGGGNQPQHF
TGTGCCAGCAGCAGGGAGACAGGGGGCGGCAATCAGCCCCAGCATTTT
>NA|TRBJ1-4|TRBD1|TRBV28
CASSLEQGALGDEKLFF
TGTGCCAGCAGTTTAGAGCAGGGGGCCCTGGGCGATGAAAAACTGTTTTTT
>few|TRBJ1-1|NA|TRBV28
CASSRTMFRGAFF
TGTGCCAGCAGCCGTACAATGTTTCGCGGAGCTTTCTTT
>NA|TRBJ1-1|NA|TRBV4-3
CASSQELGGTEAFF
TGCGCCAGCAGCCAAGAACTCGGGGGCACTGAAGCTTTCTTT
>NA|TRBJ1-4|TRBD1|TRBV5-1
CASSVQGAMSEKLFF
TGCGCCAGCAGCGTCCAGGGGGCGATGAGTGAAAAACTGTTTTTT